A selection of T cell receptor beta chains follows, all from one sample in a study of shared clonotypes between healthy human individuals. Sequencing used immunoSEQ multiplex PCR; TCRdb keeps in-frame clones, though not all of them. The data show some 1 million clones, 60% to 80% seen once. The sample was memory CD4+ T cells sorted from blood. These receptors all come from a man aged 18 to 30 in good health. CDR3s include the opening cysteine and the closing phenylalanine or tryptophan. Fields, in order: V gene, clone size, D gene, J gene, CDR3 protein, CDR3 DNA. The D gene is left open where the match is weak. Clone size is not always given. Where it is, it says once, few, many or a class for expanded clones.

>TRBV5-1|.|.|TRBJ2-7
CASSLVPDSYEQYF
TGCGCCAGCAGCTTGGTCCCGGACTCCTACGAGCAGTACTTC
>TRBV10-3|.|.|TRBJ1-2
CAISEKGGINYGYTF
TGTGCCATCAGTGAAAAGGGGGGAATTAACTATGGCTACACCTTC
>TRBV6-6|.|.|TRBJ2-1
CASSSRDPLAYNEQFF
TGTGCCAGCAGTTCCAGGGACCCTTTGGCCTACAATGAGCAGTTCTTC
>TRBV9|once|.|TRBJ2-2
CASSVEKSTGELFF
TGTGCCAGCAGCGTAGAAAAGAGCACCGGGGAGCTGTTTTTT
>TRBV9|once|.|TRBJ2-2
CASSPHLNTGELFF
TGTGCCAGCAGCCCCCACTTGAACACCGGGGAGCTGTTTTTT
>TRBV5-1|once|.|TRBJ2-5
CASSWEGTGGGETQYF
TGCGCCAGCAGCTGGGAGGGGACAGGCGGCGGGGAGACCCAGTACTTC
>TRBV7-2|.|TRBD2|TRBJ2-3
CASSLARGSSDTQYF
TGTGCCAGCAGCTTAGCGCGGGGGAGTTCCGATACGCAGTATTTT
>TRBV2|.|.|TRBJ2-2
CASSESGDGGELFF
TGTGCCAGCAGTGAATCCGGGGACGGCGGGGAGCTGTTTTTT
>TRBV4-3|.|.|TRBJ2-2
CASSQDGSSTGELFF
TGCGCCAGCAGCCAAGATGGGAGTAGCACCGGGGAGCTGTTTTTT
>TRBV4-1|.|TRBD1|TRBJ1-1
CASSQDAAGGRRAIIEAFF
TGCGCCAGCAGCCAAGATGCGGCAGGGGGCCGCCGAGCTATCATCGAAGCTTTCTTT
>TRBV11-2|.|.|TRBJ1-5
CASSWGGGPEVQPQHF
TGTGCCAGCAGCTGGGGCGGGGGTCCGGAAGTACAGCCCCAGCATTTT
>TRBV27|.|TRBD1|TRBJ2-2
CASSTRTGRGGELFF
TGTGCCAGCAGTACCCGGACAGGTCGAGGCGGGGAGCTGTTTTTT
>TRBV19|few|TRBD1|TRBJ2-7
CASIRDRVFEQYF
TGTGCCAGTATTAGGGACAGGGTATTCGAGCAGTACTTC
>TRBV28|.|TRBD1|TRBJ2-5
CASSLKTGGRETQYF
TGTGCCAGCAGTCTAAAGACAGGGGGCCGGGAGACCCAGTACTTC
>TRBV4-3|.|.|TRBJ2-3
CASSRLMGGDTQYF
TGCGCCAGCAGCCGACTAATGGGGGGAGATACGCAGTATTTT
>TRBV4-2|.|.|TRBJ1-6
CASSPEGPRGDNSPLHF
TGTGCCAGCAGCCCAGAGGGGCCGCGGGGCGATAATTCACCCCTCCACTTT
>TRBV30|few|TRBD1|TRBJ1-4
CAWSGDRRSEKLFF
TGTGCCTGGAGTGGGGACAGGAGGAGTGAAAAACTGTTTTTT
>TRBV7-2|.|TRBD1|TRBJ1-5
CASSRRDRGNSQPQHF
TGTGCCAGCAGCCGACGGGACAGGGGTAATTCTCAGCCCCAGCATTTT
>TRBV10-3|.|.|TRBJ2-7
CAISENTDEQYF
TGTGCCATCAGTGAGAACACGGACGAGCAGTACTTC
>TRBV5-6|.|.|TRBJ1-1
CASSTSASAAFF
TGTGCCAGCAGCACGAGTGCATCGGCAGCTTTCTTT
>TRBV28|.|TRBD2|TRBJ2-3
CASSSPYSGGLDTQYF
TGTGCCAGCAGTTCACCGTACAGCGGGGGTTTGGATACGCAGTATTTT
>TRBV7-2|.|.|TRBJ1-1
CASSLMGMNTEAFF
TGTGCCAGCAGCTTAATGGGGATGAACACTGAAGCTTTCTTT
>TRBV14|once|.|TRBJ2-7
CASSQLEQGKSEQYF
TGTGCCAGCAGCCAATTAGAACAGGGTAAGAGTGAGCAGTACTTC
>TRBV10-3|.|TRBD1|TRBJ1-5
CAISEISSRTGGVSQPQHF
TGTGCCATCAGTGAAATTAGTAGCCGGACAGGGGGCGTCAGTCAGCCCCAGCATTTT
>TRBV2|few|TRBD2|TRBJ2-5
CASGGLAGVETQYF
TGTGCCAGCGGAGGACTAGCGGGGGTAGAGACCCAGTACTTC
>TRBV5-4|.|.|TRBJ2-5
CASNQWSQETQYF
TGTGCCAGCAACCAGTGGTCCCAAGAGACCCAGTACTTC
>TRBV30|.|.|TRBJ1-5
CAWSGWDGGNQPQHF
TGTGCCTGGAGTGGCTGGGACGGAGGCAATCAGCCCCAGCATTTT
>TRBV7-9|.|.|TRBJ1-2
CASSSDRRLGNYGYTF
TGTGCCAGCAGCTCTGACAGGAGGCTAGGGAACTATGGCTACACCTTC
>TRBV29-1|.|TRBD1|TRBJ1-1
CSLRTGGTEAFF
TGCAGCCTTAGAACAGGGGGCACTGAAGCTTTCTTT
>TRBV6-1|.|.|TRBJ2-1
CASSFIDSAGFEQFF
TGTGCCAGCAGCTTTATAGACAGCGCGGGATTCGAGCAGTTCTTC
>TRBV5-5|.|.|TRBJ1-6
CASSLTSGALGSPLHF
TGTGCCAGCAGCTTGACCTCAGGAGCTCTGGGTTCACCCCTCCACTTT
>TRBV28|.|TRBD1|TRBJ2-1
CASSLTGGKNNEQFF
TGTGCCAGCAGTTTGACAGGGGGCAAAAACAATGAGCAGTTCTTC
>TRBV5-6|.|.|TRBJ1-3
CASSFSGVGNTIYF
TGTGCCAGCAGCTTCTCCGGGGTTGGAAACACCATATATTTT
>TRBV30|.|.|TRBJ2-6
CASTGSSGANVLTF
TGTGCCTCTACAGGGAGCTCTGGGGCCAACGTCCTGACTTTC
>TRBV5-1|once|TRBD1|TRBJ2-2
CASSPDRAAGELFF
TGCGCCAGCAGCCCAGACAGGGCTGCCGGGGAGCTGTTTTTT
>TRBV27|.|TRBD1|TRBJ2-2
CASSWDRDRGHSSTGELFF
TGTGCCAGCAGTTGGGACCGGGACAGGGGGCATTCTAGTACCGGGGAGCTGTTTTTT
>TRBV10-1|.|TRBD2|TRBJ2-2
CASSKTSGGPGELFF
TGCGCCAGCAGTAAGACTAGCGGGGGGCCCGGGGAGCTGTTTTTT
>TRBV30|.|.|TRBJ2-5
CAWSVGSGQETQYF
TGTGCCTGGAGTGTGGGGAGTGGACAAGAGACCCAGTACTTC
>TRBV11-2|few|.|TRBJ1-1
CASSLLTGQREAFF
TGTGCCAGCAGCTTACTAACCGGGCAGAGGGAAGCTTTCTTT
>TRBV14|.|.|TRBJ2-3
CASSRRRSTDTQYF
TGTGCCAGCAGCCGCAGACGAAGCACAGATACGCAGTATTTT
>TRBV18|.|.|TRBJ1-2
CASSQRQEFYGYTF
TGTGCCAGCTCCCAAAGACAGGAATTCTATGGCTACACCTTC
>TRBV9|.|TRBD1|TRBJ1-2
CASSPGQGDYGYTF
TGTGCCAGCAGCCCAGGACAGGGAGATTATGGCTACACCTTC
>TRBV5-1|many|.|TRBJ1-4
CASSFQGTNEKLFF
TGCGCCAGCAGCTTTCAAGGCACTAATGAAAAACTGTTTTTT
>TRBV6-6|.|.|TRBJ2-1
CASSYTYYNEQFF
TGTGCCAGCAGTTACACTTACTACAATGAGCAGTTCTTC
>TRBV10-3|.|.|TRBJ1-4
CAISESSSEKLFF
TGTGCCATCAGTGAGTCGTCCTCTGAAAAACTGTTTTTT
>TRBV7-3|few|.|TRBJ2-3
CASSPWAGARDTQYF
TGTGCCAGCAGCCCTTGGGCGGGGGCTCGGGATACGCAGTATTTT
>TRBV28|.|TRBD1|TRBJ2-5
CASSLQGQAKETQYF
TGTGCCAGCAGTTTACAGGGACAGGCTAAAGAGACCCAGTACTTC
>TRBV14|few|TRBD1|TRBJ2-7
CASSRRQGTSYEQYF
TGTGCCAGCAGCCGCCGACAGGGGACCTCCTACGAGCAGTACTTC